Below, 12 T cell receptor beta chains from the same sample are listed, as sequenced in a study of blood T cell repertoires in COVID-19. Method: immunoSEQ multiplex PCR; TCRdb's copy keeps in-frame clones and lacks some. The table records 60,000 to 65,000 clones, roughly four fifths of them present only once. The sample comprised peripheral blood. These receptors all come from a man between 60 and 70 years old with acute or convalescent COVID-19.

This rearrangement joins TRBV5-4 to TRBJ2-2; unclear D gene. The CDR3 is 12 residues long. V dropped 4 bases and J dropped 1 base, with 2 bases sitting between them. Germline CDR1 reads SGHNT; CDR2 reads YYREEE (reference sequence). The CDR3 loop is CASSLNTGELFF. The DNA of the CDR3 is TGTGCCAGCAGCCTGAACACCGGGGAGCTGTTTTTT.

The rearrangement joins TRBV19 to TRBJ1-3, with 9 bases lining up with TRBD1. Per the germline V gene, CDR1 is LNHDA and CDR2 is SQIVND (reference sequence). The CDR3 totals 15 residues. J lost 4 bases, V lost 4 bases, and 5 bases had no gene match. CDR3 residues: CASSTGQGTGNTIYF. The CDR3 DNA follows: TGTGCCAGTAGTACCGGACAGGGGACGGGAAACACCATATATTTT.

The chain has TRBV5-1 and TRBJ1-2, with 8 bases identical to TRBD1. Germline V gene lookup returns CDR1 SGHRS and CDR2 YFSETQ. V shed 0 bases and J 8 bases; nucleotides not matched to a gene: 6. The CDR3 loop spans 14 amino acids. CDR3 DNA: TGCGCCAGCAGCTTGGATGGCAGGGGGCGAGGCTACACCTTC. Translation: CASSLDGRGRGYTF.

V gene TRBV19 combines with J gene TRBJ2-3, with D unclear. Trimming shortened V by 3 bases and J by 3 bases, and 10 bases separated the two germline ends. This CDR3 has 14 residues. Germline assignment: CDR1 LNHDA and CDR2 SQIVND (reference sequence). The CDR3, as DNA: TGTGCCAGTAGTATGAGCTCGCGAACAGATACGCAGTATTTT. Amino acids: CASSMSSRTDTQYF.

The CDR3 DNA sequence: TGTGCCAGCAGTGAAGGGGGCGCGAAGTACGAGCAGTACTTC. This codes for CASSEGGAKYEQYF. The J gene is TRBJ2-7, the V gene TRBV6-1; TRBD1 might be the D (5 bases). The V gene lost 1 base and the J gene lost 4 bases, with 11 bases spanning the gap. This CDR3 region has 14 residues. The germline CDR1 and CDR2 sequences are MNHNS and SASEGT.

The chain combines TRBV18 with TRBJ2-7; the D gene is possibly TRBD2 (5 bases). The CDR3 is 13 amino acids. Germline V gene lookup returns CDR1 KGHSH and CDR2 LQKENI. V was pared by 3 bases and J by 4 bases, with 10 bases between. The CDR3: CASSPRPGYEQYF. The CDR3 coding sequence is TGTGCCAGCTCACCCCGGCCGGGGTACGAGCAGTACTTC.

V gene TRBV19 combines with J gene TRBJ2-2; maybe TRBD1 (6 bases). The CDR3 consists of 15 residues. The germline V gene has CDR1 LNHDA and CDR2 SQIVND (reference sequence). V shed 4 bases and J shed 0 bases, with 9 bases lying between them. Here the CDR3 reads CASSNGQTNTGELFF. The CDR3 coding sequence is TGTGCCAGTAGTAATGGACAGACGAACACCGGGGAGCTGTTTTTT.

The J gene is TRBJ2-2, the V gene TRBV10-3; 11 positions agree with TRBD1. The length of the CDR3 is 16 residues. Germline V CDR1 and CDR2: ENHRY, SYGVKD. V lost 6 bases to trimming and J lost 6 bases; unmatched junction nucleotides: 9. Written as DNA, the CDR3 is TGTGCCATCAGGACTTCGGGACAGGGGGGATCCGGGGAGCTGTTTTTT. It codes for CAIRTSGQGGSGELFF.

The chain recombines TRBV18 with TRBJ1-1, with 10 bases fitting TRBD1. This CDR3 comprises 17 residues. V gave up 3 bases and J gave up 1 base; unmatched junction bases: 8. CDR1 is KGHSH, CDR2 LQKENI, per germline. CDR3 DNA: TGTGCCAGCTCACCGTTACGACAGGGGGCGGGGAACACTGAAGCTTTCTTT. Translated: CASSPLRQGAGNTEAFF. The complete variable domain, with remaining parts taken from reference TRBV18 and TRBJ1-1, reads NAGVMQNPRHLVRRRGQEARLRCSPMKGHSHVYWYRQLPEEGLKFMVYLQKENIIDESGMPKERFSAEFPKEGPSILRIQQVVRGDSAAYFCASSPLRQGAGNTEAFFGQGTRLTVV.

The genes are TRBV5-1 and TRBJ2-3; 8 positions agree with TRBD1. CDR3 length: 16 residues. Looked up from germline, CDR1 is SGHRS and CDR2 is YFSETQ. V dropped 4 bases and J dropped 5; count of bases not matched to a gene: 12. In nucleotides, the CDR3 is TGCGCCAGCAGCCCCGGTCCCGGGACAGGCCTAGATACGCAGTATTTT. This sequence encodes CASSPGPGTGLDTQYF. The full variable domain, completed using reference TRBV5-1 and TRBJ2-3, is KAGVTQTPRYLIKTRGQQVTLSCSPISGHRSVSWYQQTPGQGLQFLFEYFSETQRNKGNFPGRFSGRQFSNSRSEMNVSTLELGDSALYLCASSPGPGTGLDTQYFGPGTRLTVL.

For the CDR3, the DNA is TGTGCCAGCAGTGAATACGGGGGAGGGGGCACCGGGGAGCTGTTTTTT. Translated: CASSEYGGGGTGELFF. The rearrangement links TRBV25-1 to TRBJ2-2, with TRBD2 as a possible D gene (7 bases). Trimming took off 0 bases at V and 4 bases at J, with 12 bases between the two ends. This CDR3 is 16 amino acids long. CDR1 is MGHDK and CDR2 is SYGVNS in the germline V gene.

The rearrangement joins TRBV18 to TRBJ1-2; D is unresolved. Germline lookup yields CDR1 KGHSH and CDR2 LQKENI. CDR3 length equals 14 residues. Deletions cut 3 bases from V and 3 bases from J, with 11 bases between. CDR3 region: CASSPVRVDYGYTF. DNA of the CDR3: TGTGCCAGCTCACCGGTTAGAGTTGACTATGGCTACACCTTC.